These 28 T cell receptor beta chains originate from one sample sequenced in a study of shared clonotypes between healthy human individuals. Assay: immunoSEQ multiplex PCR; the TCRdb copy retains only in-frame clones and omits some. The sample carries 1,400,000 or so clones, approximately 98.5% recorded once. Sequencing input: naive CD4+ T cells sorted from blood. As to subset: CD45RA+ positively selected. The receptor set was obtained from a man under 40 in good health.

This chain uses TRBV27 with TRBJ2-5; a possible D gene is TRBD1 (5 bases). Trimming took off 3 bases at V and 0 bases at J, with 11 bases between the two ends. The V gene's germline CDR1 is MNHEY and CDR2 SMNVEV (reference sequence). This CDR3 has 15 amino acids. The DNA of the CDR3 is TGTGCCAGCAGTTTCCGCAGGGATAACCAAGAGACCCAGTACTTC. Translating it yields CASSFRRDNQETQYF.

This chain uses TRBV5-1 with TRBJ2-3; 9 bases align to TRBD1. Germline trimming cut 4 bases from V and 5 bases from J; bases unmatched to any gene: 11. The CDR3 has 16 residues. Germline assignment: CDR1 SGHRS and CDR2 YFSETQ. The CDR3 loop is CASSTGQGWGGDTQYF. For the CDR3, the DNA is TGCGCCAGCAGCACGGGACAGGGTTGGGGAGGAGATACGCAGTATTTT.

The chain employs TRBV29-1 and TRBJ1-1; no firm D call. CDR1 is SQVTM, CDR2 ANQGSEA, per germline. This CDR3 region has 14 residues. V gave up 1 base and J gave up 5 bases, with 14 bases separating them. In DNA, the CDR3 is TGCAGCGTTGAAGGGCACCCTAAGAGAACTGAAGCTTTCTTT. Translating gives CSVEGHPKRTEAFF.

The count of this clone is one. The J gene is TRBJ1-4, the V gene TRBV7-9; D uncertain. Germline V CDR1 and CDR2: SEHNR, FQNEAQ (reference sequence). Between the trimmed V and J ends, which lost 1 base and 7 bases, there was a span of 16 bases. The CDR3 loop spans 16 amino acids. The CDR3 nucleotides read TGTGCCAGCAGCTTAGATTGGACGGCAATAAGTGAAAAACTGTTTTTT. Translating it yields CASSLDWTAISEKLFF. The full variable domain, in which reference TRBV7-9 and TRBJ1-4 provide the parts outside the CDR3, is DTGVSQNPRHKITKRGQNVTFRCDPISEHNRLYWYRQTLGQGPEFLTYFQNEAQLEKSRLLSDRFSAERPKGSFSTLEIQRTEQGDSAMYLCASSLDWTAISEKLFFGSGTQLSVL.

The V call is TRBV5-6, the J call TRBJ2-2; 8 nucleotides align to TRBD1. Germline CDR1 reads SGHDT; CDR2 reads YYEEEE. The CDR3 loop spans 15 amino acids. Trimming removed 5 bases from V and 0 bases from J; junction bases left unmatched: 3. The CDR3 bases are TGTGCCAGCAGTCTCAGGGGGCCGAACACCGGGGAGCTGTTTTTT. Encoded protein: CASSLRGPNTGELFF.

The gene calls are TRBV4-3 and TRBJ2-1; D may match TRBD1 or TRBD2 (5 bases each). The germline V gene encodes CDR1 LGHNA and CDR2 YSLEER. This CDR3 spans 18 amino acids. V lost 0 bases and J 0 bases, leaving 15 bases between the germline ends. This CDR3 reads CASSQEASGLASYNEQFF. The CDR3 DNA reads as TGCGCCAGCAGCCAAGAAGCTTCGGGGCTAGCCTCCTACAATGAGCAGTTCTTC.

The V gene is TRBV28, the J gene TRBJ2-7, with 7 positions matching TRBD1. Germline lookup yields CDR1 MDHEN and CDR2 SYDVKM. J was trimmed by 4 bases and V by 6 bases; bases with no gene match: 12. The CDR3 spans 15 residues. The CDR3 spells CASSRPGTERYEQYF. The DNA of the CDR3 is TGTGCCAGCAGCCGGCCTGGGACAGAGAGGTACGAGCAGTACTTC.

This chain joins TRBV25-1 and TRBJ2-7; possible D gene TRBD2, 6 bases. Between the trimmed V and J ends, which lost 4 bases and 1 base, there was a span of 14 bases. CDR1 MGHDK and CDR2 SYGVNS come from the germline V gene. This CDR3 comprises 15 residues. The CDR3 is CASSAYGSKSYEQYF. The CDR3 DNA is TGTGCCAGCAGTGCCTACGGGAGTAAGTCCTACGAGCAGTACTTC.

The chain links TRBV28 to TRBJ2-1; D not certain. This CDR3 has 12 amino acids. The germline CDR1 and CDR2 sequences are MDHEN and SYDVKM. V lost 4 bases and J 2 bases, leaving 3 bases between the germline ends. The CDR3 DNA is TGTGCCAGCAGTTACACCTACAATGAGCAGTTCTTC. It yields the protein CASSYTYNEQFF.

V usage is TRBV9 and J usage is TRBJ2-7, with D possibly being TRBD1 or TRBD2 (5 bases each). From germline, CDR1 is SGDLS and CDR2 YYNGEE. V was trimmed by 4 bases and J by 3 bases, leaving 17 bases between them. This CDR3 spans 15 amino acids. CDR3 nucleotides: TGTGCCAGCAGCCCCATGGGGGATGAATTCTACGAGCAGTACTTC. It translates to CASSPMGDEFYEQYF.

J is TRBJ2-3 and V is TRBV10-3; TRBD1 agrees at 8 bases. Germline V gives CDR1 ENHRY, CDR2 SYGVKD. V was pared by 4 bases and J by 3 bases, with 9 bases of the junction left unmatched. The CDR3 is made up of 16 amino acids. CDR3 bases: TGTGCCATCAGTGTTGGGACAGGTCAAGGGACAGATACGCAGTATTTT. Its protein product is CAISVGTGQGTDTQYF.

The chain carries TRBV28 and TRBJ1-5; possible D gene TRBD1, 6 bases. The CDR3 covers 13 residues. CDR1 is MDHEN, CDR2 SYDVKM, per germline. V lost 6 bases, J lost 5 bases, and 11 bases lay in between. CDR3 residues: CASRYAGDQPQHF. Here the CDR3 DNA reads TGTGCCAGCAGGTATGCAGGGGATCAGCCCCAGCATTTT.

V usage is TRBV14 and J usage is TRBJ2-1; D gene uncertain. Trimming stripped 3 bases from V and 0 bases from J, with 18 bases between. CDR1 is SGHDN and CDR2 is FVKESK in the germline V gene. This CDR3 is built from 18 residues. The DNA for the CDR3 is TGTGCCAGCAGCCAGTTTCCAATGGCGGCTAGCTCCTACAATGAGCAGTTCTTC. It specifies CASSQFPMAASSYNEQFF.

This clone appeared once. The rearrangement uses TRBV11-3 and TRBJ1-1; 11 positions agree with TRBD1. The CDR3 totals 19 residues. The V segment lost 4 bases and the J segment 1 base; nucleotides outside the gene matches: 14. The germline V gene encodes CDR1 SGHNT and CDR2 YENEEA. CDR3 DNA sequence: TGTGCCAGCAGCTCCCCAGTCAAAGGACAGGGGGCGCAGAACACTGAAGCTTTCTTT. Protein sequence: CASSSPVKGQGAQNTEAFF.

The count of this clone is one. DNA for the CDR3: TGTGCCAGCCGTACCGTACGCACTTCCACAGATACGCAGTATTTT. This sequence encodes CASRTVRTSTDTQYF. This sequence joins TRBV27 and TRBJ2-3, with no clear D. Deletions cut 8 bases from V and 2 bases from J, with 17 bases between. The V gene's germline CDR1 is MNHEY and CDR2 SMNVEV (reference sequence). The CDR3 is 15 amino acids.

V gene TRBV30 combines with J gene TRBJ1-2, with a weak D call TRBD1 (5 bases). V was cut by 5 bases and J by 7 bases, with 17 bases left in between. The CDR3 totals 13 residues. Germline CDR1 GTSNPN, CDR2 SVGIG (reference sequence). CDR3 nucleotide sequence: TGTGCCTGGGGTCGTTTGTTTGGGGCTGGCTACACCTTC. It yields the protein CAWGRLFGAGYTF.

The chain carries TRBV11-2 and TRBJ1-1; the D is unclear. CDR3 size: 14 residues. The V and J ends lost 6 bases and 5 bases respectively, with 16 bases between them. Germline V gene sequence: CDR1 SGHAT, CDR2 FQNNGV. This CDR3 is CASRASWGETEAFF. The CDR3 nucleotides are TGTGCCAGCAGAGCCTCGTGGGGAGAAACTGAAGCTTTCTTT.

The CDR3 loop reads CASSFTGGNTIYF. The CDR3 nucleotides are TGTGCCAGCAGCTTTACAGGGGGAAACACCATATATTTT. The rearrangement uses TRBV7-8 and TRBJ1-3, with a weak D call TRBD1 (6 bases). Trimming left V 3 bases short and J 4 bases short, with 7 bases between. From germline, CDR1 is SGHVS and CDR2 FQNEAQ. This CDR3 has 13 residues.

The chain combines TRBV7-9 with TRBJ2-1, with 9 nucleotides matching TRBD2. The V gene's germline CDR1 is SEHNR and CDR2 FQNEAQ (reference sequence). Losses at the gene ends were 5 bases for V and 0 bases for J; bases not matched to a gene: 8. CDR3 length: 17 amino acids. The CDR3 reads CASSQRASGISYNEQFF. CDR3 nucleotide sequence: TGTGCCAGCAGCCAACGGGCTAGCGGGATCTCCTACAATGAGCAGTTCTTC.

The gene calls are TRBV2 and TRBJ2-2; no clear D gene. Between the trimmed V and J ends, which lost 11 bases and 3 bases, there was a span of 7 bases. The CDR3 is made up of 11 amino acids. Germline V gene sequence: CDR1 SNHLY, CDR2 FYNNEI. CDR3 bases: TGTGCCTGCACCTACACCGGGGAGCTGTTTTTT. Translation: CACTYTGELFF. Drawing the rest from reference TRBV2 and TRBJ2-2, the complete variable domain is EPEVTQTPSHQVTQMGQEVILRCVPISNHLYFYWYRQILGQKVEFLVSFYNNEISEKSEIFDDQFSVERPDGSNFTLKIRSTKLEDSAMYFCACTYTGELFFGEGSRLTVL.

The V gene is TRBV5-1, the J gene TRBJ2-6; D not resolved. The CDR3 sequence is 17 residues long. Deletions cut 1 base from V and 0 bases from J, with 11 bases between. Germline CDR1 is SGHRS and CDR2 is YFSETQ. CDR3 nucleotide sequence: TGCGCCAGCAGCTTGTCCGGACGGAACTCTGGGGCCAACGTCCTGACTTTC. This gives the protein CASSLSGRNSGANVLTF.

The chain combines TRBV6-5 with TRBJ2-2; 8 bases are shared with TRBD1. Germline CDR1 reads MNHEY; CDR2 reads SVGAGI. The CDR3 consists of 15 residues. Trimming removed 5 bases from V and 2 bases from J; junction bases left unmatched: 4. DNA for the CDR3: TGTGCCAGCAGTCCGGGACAGGCAAACACCGGGGAGCTGTTTTTT. Its protein product is CASSPGQANTGELFF.

This clone was detected once. This sequence joins TRBV5-1 and TRBJ2-1, with a tentative D call TRBD1 (6 bases). Trimming removed 4 bases from V and 2 bases from J, with 13 bases in between. CDR3 length: 15 residues. CDR1 and CDR2 from the germline V gene are SGHRS and YFSETQ. The CDR3 reads CASSQGQRAYNEQFF. CDR3 nucleotides: TGCGCCAGCAGCCAAGGACAGCGAGCCTACAATGAGCAGTTCTTC.

The DNA of the CDR3 is TGTGCCAGCAGTGAAGTCGGGACTAGTCTCCGCGAGCAGTACTTC. This sequence encodes CASSEVGTSLREQYF. The chain is built from TRBV2 and TRBJ2-7, with 8 bases aligning to TRBD2. J was trimmed by 6 bases and V by 1 base; bases with no gene match: 8. The CDR3 has 15 amino acids. Looked up from germline, CDR1 is SNHLY and CDR2 is FYNNEI.

Concerning this clone: Other nucleotide sequences in the sample specify the same CDR3. The rearrangement joins TRBV7-8 to TRBJ2-2, with 8 bases fitting TRBD1. The CDR3 covers 15 residues. Germline V lookup: CDR1 SGHVS, CDR2 FQNEAQ. Unmatched junction bases numbered 3, after V lost 5 bases and J lost 1 base. CDR3 in amino acids: CASSPGTGNTGELFF. The CDR3 region has the DNA TGTGCCAGCAGCCCGGGGACAGGGAACACCGGGGAGCTGTTTTTT.

With regard to this clone: The identical CDR3 is also encoded by other nucleotide sequences in the sample. The V and J genes are TRBV9 and TRBJ2-5; D is ambiguous. V was pared by 0 bases and J by 3 bases, with 6 bases between. The CDR3 loop spans 13 amino acids. Germline CDR1 is SGDLS and CDR2 is YYNGEE. The CDR3 region is CASSVVGKETQYF. For the CDR3, the DNA is TGTGCCAGCAGCGTAGTTGGGAAAGAGACCCAGTACTTC. Together with reference TRBV9 and TRBJ2-5, the CDR3 gives the full variable domain: DSGVTQTPKHLITATGQRVTLRCSPRSGDLSVYWYQQSLDQGLQFLIQYYNGEERAKGNILERFSAQQFPDLHSELNLSSLELGDSALYFCASSVVGKETQYFGPGTRLLVL.

The chain recombines TRBV7-9 with TRBJ2-5; maybe TRBD1 (6 bases). V gave up 4 bases and J gave up 1 base, with 10 bases separating them. Looked up from germline, CDR1 is SEHNR and CDR2 is FQNEAQ (reference sequence). The length of the CDR3 is 14 residues. CDR3 in DNA: TGTGCCAGCAGCTCCAGGGGAACCCAAGAGACCCAGTACTTC. Protein sequence: CASSSRGTQETQYF. Together with reference TRBV7-9 and TRBJ2-5, the CDR3 gives the full variable domain: DTGVSQNPRHKITKRGQNVTFRCDPISEHNRLYWYRQTLGQGPEFLTYFQNEAQLEKSRLLSDRFSAERPKGSFSTLEIQRTEQGDSAMYLCASSSRGTQETQYFGPGTRLLVL.

In its sample, this clone was seen once. The chain couples TRBV6-4 to TRBJ2-3; D gene uncertain. This CDR3 comprises 14 residues. Germline lookup yields CDR1 MRHNA and CDR2 SNTAGT. Trimming shortened V by 6 bases and J by 1 base, and 11 bases separated the two germline ends. CDR3 loop: CASREAEGTDTQYF. CDR3 sequence (DNA): TGTGCCAGCAGAGAGGCAGAAGGCACAGATACGCAGTATTTT.